This T cell receptor beta chain originates from a study of regulatory T cells in long-lasting Graves disease. On the study more broadly: Over 5 years of antithyroid drugs with positive TSH receptor antibodies was taken to mean persistent Graves' disease. Overall study results and limits: The number of shared public clonotypes was higher in persistent patients (roughly 3,000) than new patients (more than 850). Graves' patients with persistent disease showed TCR diversity lower than patients newly diagnosed.

Time point described: persistent/refractory GD, antithyroid drugs over 5 years with positive TRAb. Isolated PBMC RNA provided the starting material for the TCR library. The peripheral blood volume drawn was roughly 8.7 milliliters, and it was collected into EDTA tubes. In its sample, this clonotype was seen many times. What it binds is unknown. Researchers made TCR beta libraries by using iRepertoire HTBI primers and running Arm-PCR on CDR3 regions. TCRdb independently ran MiXCR on the multiplex PCR reads; one entry per CDR3 protein. Here the sample spans roughly 450,000 distinct CDR3 sequences, around a fifth being singletons. This CDR3 is built from 13 residues. V lost 8 bases and J 5 bases, leaving 15 bases between the germline ends. CDR1 is LNHNV and CDR2 is YYDKDF in the germline V gene (reference sequence).

The source was peripheral blood mononuclear cells (PBMCs), collected when the disease was refractory, from a patient treated with antithyroid drugs. V usage is TRBV15 and J usage is TRBJ2-5, with D unclear. This clonotype was sampled from a female donor with Graves disease. The CDR3, as DNA: TGTGCCACCTTCGACCTCAACGAGGAGACCCAGTACTTC. Its translation is CATFDLNEETQYF.